These 27 T cell receptor beta chains originate from one sample sequenced in a study of shared clonotypes between healthy human individuals (TCRdb year 2020). The library was obtained by the immunoSEQ multiplex PCR assay. Sourced from immuneACCESS, this table was stored by TCRdb with only in-frame sequences that have V and J called. A share of the clones is absent; for the studies checked, an unresolved V gene accounts for under half, and the remainder has no known explanation. In this sample the table shows 2 million to 2.5 million clones, roughly 92% of which occur a single time. 0.37% of the sample goes to the ten largest clones. The sample consisted of naive CD4+ T cells from PBMCs. The cell subset or site label, read with the paper, signifies: CD45RA+ positively selected. These receptors were taken from a man between 18 and 29 years old in good health. Some clones in this sample may be carry-over from other donors' samples.

The chain employs TRBV19 and TRBJ2-3, with a possible D match to TRBD2 (5 bases). Germline CDR1 LNHDA, CDR2 SQIVND (reference sequence). This CDR3 comprises 14 residues. Trimming cost V 4 bases and J 1 base, with 9 bases left between them. In nucleotides, the CDR3 is TGTGCCAGTAGTACTAGCACACGCACAGATACGCAGTATTTT. This codes for CASSTSTRTDTQYF.

The chain carries TRBV6-1 and TRBJ2-3; tentative D call: TRBD2 (5 bases). V gave up 6 bases and J gave up 6 bases, with 16 bases separating them. This CDR3 is 14 amino acids long. Germline lookup yields CDR1 MNHNS and CDR2 SASEGT. DNA for the CDR3: TGTGCCAGCAGAAAGGCGGGTAGCGCGGATACGCAGTATTTT. Its translation: CASRKAGSADTQYF.

The rearrangement uses TRBV28 and TRBJ1-2; TRBD1 agrees at 8 bases. The CDR3 runs 17 residues. J gave up 6 bases and V 1 base, and 13 bases lay outside the gene matches. Germline V gives CDR1 MDHEN, CDR2 SYDVKM. The chain's CDR3 is CASSLFQGAEGENGYTF. The DNA for the CDR3 is TGTGCCAGCAGTTTATTTCAGGGGGCTGAAGGGGAGAATGGCTACACCTTC.

CDR3 DNA sequence: TGTGCCAGCAGCCCCGCCCGAATTGAAAAACTGTTTTTT. Amino acid sequence: CASSPARIEKLFF. The rearrangement joins TRBV5-6 to TRBJ1-4; D remains ambiguous. This CDR3 contains 13 residues. Germline lookup yields CDR1 SGHDT and CDR2 YYEEEE. V was trimmed by 4 bases and J by 7 bases, leaving 11 bases between them.

As for this clone: Other DNA sequences in the sample encode the same CDR3. The J gene is TRBJ1-2, the V gene TRBV5-1; weak D call: TRBD1 (5 bases). Germline-derived CDR1 and CDR2 are SGHRS and YFSETQ. V was cut by 7 bases and J by 5 bases, with 12 bases left in between. The CDR3 has 12 residues. Here the CDR3 reads CASREGVYGYTF. CDR3 coding DNA: TGCGCCAGCCGAGAAGGGGTATATGGCTACACCTTC.

The CDR3 nucleotides read TGTGCCAGCTCACCTTCTGGCGCAGCATATCAGCCCCAGCATTTT. The encoded protein is CASSPSGAAYQPQHF. The chain links TRBV18 to TRBJ1-5; no firm D call. CDR3 length: 15 residues. Trimming took 3 bases from V and 5 from J, leaving 14 bases between them. From germline, CDR1 is KGHSH and CDR2 LQKENI.

The rearrangement uses TRBV30 and TRBJ1-3, with D perhaps matching TRBD1 (6 bases). Looked up from germline, CDR1 is GTSNPN and CDR2 is SVGIG (reference sequence). The CDR3 runs to 14 residues. V gave up 5 bases and J gave up 2 bases, with 13 bases separating them. The CDR3, as DNA: TGTGCCTGGGACCCACAGGGAGCTGGAAACACCATATATTTT. It is translated as CAWDPQGAGNTIYF.

In its sample, this clone was seen a few times. V and J are TRBV4-3 and TRBJ1-1; D remains ambiguous. V lost 0 bases to trimming and J lost 8 bases, with 13 bases between them. The CDR3 is made up of 14 amino acids. Germline CDR1 is LGHNA and CDR2 is YSLEER. DNA for the CDR3: TGCGCCAGCAGCCAAGATCCCGGGCTACGGGAAGCTTTCTTT. The encoded protein is CASSQDPGLREAFF.

The chain uses TRBV18 and TRBJ2-5; D is possibly TRBD1 (6 bases). The V gene lost 4 bases and the J gene lost 1 base, with 13 bases spanning the gap. The CDR3 contains 15 residues. Germline V gives CDR1 KGHSH, CDR2 LQKENI. For the CDR3, the DNA is TGTGCCAGCTCACAGCAGGGGAACACCCAAGAGACCCAGTACTTC. Its translation is CASSQQGNTQETQYF.

V usage is TRBV29-1 and J usage is TRBJ2-1, with unresolved D. CDR3 length: 11 residues. Germline loops: CDR1 SQVTM, CDR2 ANQGSEA. CDR3: CSGDDYNEQFF. For the CDR3, the DNA is TGCAGTGGTGACGATTACAATGAGCAGTTCTTC.

The V call is TRBV4-2, the J call TRBJ2-3, with 10 bases aligning to TRBD1. J lost 5 bases, V lost 2 bases, and 7 bases had no gene match. CDR1 and CDR2 (germline): LGHNA, YNFKEQ. This CDR3 comprises 16 residues. The CDR3 loop is CASSQIGTGAKDTQYF. The CDR3, as DNA: TGTGCCAGCAGCCAAATCGGGACAGGGGCTAAAGATACGCAGTATTTT.

The V and J genes are TRBV2 and TRBJ2-3; D could derive from TRBD1 or TRBD2 (5 bases each). Trimming cost V 4 bases and J 5 bases, with 10 bases left between them. Germline V gives CDR1 SNHLY, CDR2 FYNNEI. The CDR3 is 13 amino acids. The CDR3 region is CASSGDGQDTQYF. The CDR3 nucleotides are TGTGCCAGCAGTGGGGACGGGCAAGATACGCAGTATTTT.

The J gene is TRBJ2-2, the V gene TRBV5-1, with 7 nucleotides matching TRBD2. This CDR3 comprises 16 residues. The germline gives CDR1 SGHRS, CDR2 YFSETQ. V shed 4 bases, J shed 4 bases, and the junction held 10 bases outside the gene matches. CDR3 DNA: TGCGCCAGCAGCCCCGGGGCGGGGGTGTCCACCGGGGAGCTGTTTTTT. It yields the protein CASSPGAGVSTGELFF.

This clone came up once. The chain employs TRBV4-3 and TRBJ2-3, with D perhaps matching TRBD2 (7 bases). Trimming removed 0 bases at V and 1 base at J, with 14 bases between. This CDR3 spans 17 amino acids. From germline, CDR1 is LGHNA and CDR2 YSLEER. The chain's CDR3 is CASSQDPGGGGTDTQYF. The CDR3 nucleotides are TGCGCCAGCAGCCAAGATCCGGGGGGCGGGGGCACAGATACGCAGTATTTT.

As to this clone: The sample carries other DNA sequences with the same CDR3. V and J are TRBV11-2 and TRBJ2-2; 7 bases are a match to TRBD1. Germline lookup yields CDR1 SGHAT and CDR2 FQNNGV. J gave up 2 bases and V 5 bases, and 5 bases lay outside the gene matches. This CDR3 has 15 amino acids. The chain's CDR3 is CASSPTGSNTGELFF. As DNA, the CDR3 is TGTGCCAGCAGCCCGACAGGGTCAAACACCGGGGAGCTGTTTTTT. The full variable domain, its missing parts supplied by reference TRBV11-2 and TRBJ2-2, is EAGVAQSPRYKIIEKRQSVAFWCNPISGHATLYWYQQILGQGPKLLIQFQNNGVVDDSQLPKDRFSAERLKGVDSTLKIQPAKLEDSAVYLCASSPTGSNTGELFFGEGSRLTVL.

This chain links TRBV7-2 with TRBJ2-1; TRBD2 agrees at 11 bases. The CDR3 is made up of 15 amino acids. Germline CDR1 is SGHTA and CDR2 is FQGNSA. V lost 3 bases, J lost 5 bases, and 3 bases stayed unmatched. The CDR3 reads CASSFIAGGNNEQFF. The CDR3 DNA follows: TGTGCCAGCAGCTTTATAGCGGGAGGGAACAATGAGCAGTTCTTC.

This clone is a singleton in its sample. The chain uses TRBV28 and TRBJ2-1, with 9 bases matching TRBD2. Germline V CDR1 and CDR2: MDHEN, SYDVKM. J lost 6 bases, V lost 9 bases, and 21 bases had no gene match. CDR3 length: 18 residues. CDR3 region: CARILTIAGAANGNEQFF. CDR3 coding DNA: TGTGCCAGGATCTTGACTATAGCGGGAGCGGCGAACGGCAATGAGCAGTTCTTC.

This chain connects TRBV2 to TRBJ1-1; D remains unclear. CDR1 and CDR2 (germline): SNHLY, FYNNEI. This CDR3 region has 13 residues. Between the trimmed V and J ends, which lost 1 base and 6 bases, there was a span of 9 bases. The CDR3 nucleotides read TGTGCCAGCAGTGAAGGTGGTTTTGCTGAAGCTTTCTTT. This translates into CASSEGGFAEAFF.

The chain combines TRBV5-1 with TRBJ2-2; D remains unclear. The CDR3 is 16 residues long. V lost 4 bases and J 1 base, leaving 14 bases between the germline ends. The germline gives CDR1 SGHRS, CDR2 YFSETQ. The chain's CDR3 is CASSLRTAGNTGELFF. For the CDR3, the DNA is TGCGCCAGCAGCCTAAGAACTGCCGGGAACACCGGGGAGCTGTTTTTT.

This chain uses TRBV11-2 with TRBJ2-3; D unresolved. The germline gives CDR1 SGHAT, CDR2 FQNNGV. This CDR3 has 14 amino acids. V was trimmed by 0 bases and J by 5 bases, leaving 9 bases between them. The CDR3 spells CASSLDLSRDTQYF. CDR3 bases: TGTGCCAGCAGCTTAGATCTAAGTAGAGATACGCAGTATTTT.

The CDR3 sequence: CASSSRTGGPNQPQHF. The CDR3 nucleotides read TGTGCCAGCAGCTCGAGAACAGGGGGACCCAATCAGCCCCAGCATTTT. This chain links TRBV7-9 with TRBJ1-5; 8 nucleotides agree with TRBD1. The CDR3 has 16 residues. Germline V gene data show CDR1 as SEHNR and CDR2 as FQNEAQ (reference sequence). V was pared by 4 bases and J by 3 bases, with 8 bases of the junction left unmatched. The full variable domain, in which reference TRBV7-9 and TRBJ1-5 provide the parts outside the CDR3, is DTGVSQNPRHKITKRGQNVTFRCDPISEHNRLYWYRQTLGQGPEFLTYFQNEAQLEKSRLLSDRFSAERPKGSFSTLEIQRTEQGDSAMYLCASSSRTGGPNQPQHFGDGTRLSIL.

The V gene is TRBV5-1, the J gene TRBJ1-2; no firm D call. Germline CDR1 SGHRS, CDR2 YFSETQ. The CDR3 is 14 residues long. Trimming removed 0 bases from V and 3 bases from J, with 9 bases in between. The CDR3 DNA follows: TGCGCCAGCAGCTTGGAAGGCTCAGACTATGGCTACACCTTC. Protein product: CASSLEGSDYGYTF.

This chain links TRBV6-1 with TRBJ1-5; D perhaps matches TRBD1 (5 bases). With 5 bases removed from V and 0 bases from J, the gap between germline ends came to 11 bases. Per germline, CDR1 MNHNS and CDR2 SASEGT. The CDR3 spans 15 residues. CDR3 nucleotides: TGTGCCAGCAGTCGTCGACAGAATAGCAATCAGCCCCAGCATTTT. Its translation: CASSRRQNSNQPQHF.

The gene calls are TRBV29-1 and TRBJ2-5; the D is unclear. This CDR3 has 9 residues. Trimming cost V 4 bases and J 7 bases, with 4 bases left between them. Germline CDR1 reads SQVTM; CDR2 reads ANQGSEA. CDR3 sequence: CSVAGTQYF. The DNA for the CDR3 is TGCAGCGTTGCCGGGACCCAGTACTTC. Full variable domain (remainder filled in from reference TRBV29-1 and TRBJ2-5): SAVISQKPSRDICQRGTSLTIQCQVDSQVTMMFWYRQQPGQSLTLIATANQGSEATYESGFVIDKFPISRPNLTFSTLTVSNMSPEDSSIYLCSVAGTQYFGPGTRLLVL.

This clone has only one observation. The rearrangement links TRBV10-3 to TRBJ1-2, with D unresolved. Trimming stripped 6 bases from V and 4 bases from J, with 15 bases between. Germline V gene lookup returns CDR1 ENHRY and CDR2 SYGVKD. The CDR3 is made up of 14 amino acids. The CDR3 DNA follows: TGTGCCATCAGCGAGGGTTCTGCGGGCTATGGCTACACCTTC. Amino acid sequence: CAISEGSAGYGYTF.

Details on this clone: Different DNA sequences within this sample yield the same CDR3. The chain combines TRBV5-1 with TRBJ2-7; 12 bases fit TRBD2. V dropped 4 bases and J dropped 4; count of bases not matched to a gene: 3. The germline gives CDR1 SGHRS, CDR2 YFSETQ. The CDR3 runs to 14 residues. CDR3 bases: TGCGCCAGCAGCCGTGGACTAGCGGGGTACGAGCAGTACTTC. Encoded protein: CASSRGLAGYEQYF.

The chain joins TRBV10-3 to TRBJ1-1; no firm D call. Germline-derived CDR1 and CDR2 are ENHRY and SYGVKD. The CDR3 loop spans 13 amino acids. The CDR3 sequence: CAHRWNMNTEAFF. The CDR3 region has the DNA TGTGCTCATCGGTGGAATATGAACACTGAAGCTTTCTTT.